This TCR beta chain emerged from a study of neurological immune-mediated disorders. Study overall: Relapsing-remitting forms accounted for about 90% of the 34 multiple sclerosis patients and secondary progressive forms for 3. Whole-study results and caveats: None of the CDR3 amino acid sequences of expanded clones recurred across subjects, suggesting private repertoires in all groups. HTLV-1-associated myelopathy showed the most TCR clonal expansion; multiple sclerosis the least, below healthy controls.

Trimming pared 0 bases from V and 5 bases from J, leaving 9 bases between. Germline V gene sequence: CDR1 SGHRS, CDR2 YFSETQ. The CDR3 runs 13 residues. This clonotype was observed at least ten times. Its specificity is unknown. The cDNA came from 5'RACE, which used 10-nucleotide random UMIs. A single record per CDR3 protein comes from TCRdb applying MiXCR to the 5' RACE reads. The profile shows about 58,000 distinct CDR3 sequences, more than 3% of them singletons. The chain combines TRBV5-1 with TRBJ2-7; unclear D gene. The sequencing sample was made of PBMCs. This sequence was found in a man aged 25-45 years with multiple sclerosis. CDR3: CASSLVADHEQYF. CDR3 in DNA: TGCGCCAGCAGCTTGGTGGCCGATCACGAGCAGTACTTC.